This TCR beta chain stems from a study of beta chain features in type 1 diabetes. Markers CD45RO/CCR7/CD25/CD127/CD95/CD27 served to sort CD4+ naive, central memory, regulatory and stem cell-like memory cells. Expressed TCRB transcripts were sequenced because the isolated RNA had all been reverse transcribed beforehand. Only in-frame clones appear in the TCRdb table, and some are missing; sequencing was by immunoSEQ multiplex PCR. The data hold hundreds of thousands of clones, with roughly an eighth observed a single time. CDR1 SGHDN and CDR2 FVKESK come from the germline V gene. The CDR3 consists of 13 residues. Trimming removed 0 bases from V and 5 bases from J, with 8 bases in between. General observations from the study: A moderate, significant TCRB CDR3 shortening appeared in type 1 diabetes across four CD4+ subsets.

This clone was detected a few times. Its antigen is unknown. The chain joins TRBV14 to TRBJ2-7; D might be TRBD2 (5 bases). The clonotype was recovered from a young man with type 1 diabetes. Sample: naive CD4+ T cells from blood. CDR3 sequence reads: CASSQDPGNEQYF. For the CDR3, the DNA is TGTGCCAGCAGCCAAGATCCCGGGAACGAGCAGTACTTC.